The 2 T cell receptor beta chains below were found in one sample sequenced in a study of blood T cell repertoires in COVID-19. Method: immunoSEQ multiplex PCR; TCRdb's copy keeps in-frame clones and lacks some. This table has around 27,000 clones, almost 90% appearing once. The specimen sequenced was peripheral blood. The receptor source for this set is a human donor in a cohort sampled during active COVID-19.

The chain uses TRBV5-6 and TRBJ1-2; D unresolved. V was pared by 0 bases and J by 8 bases, with 11 bases between. CDR1 is SGHDT, CDR2 YYEEEE, per germline. This CDR3 has 13 amino acids. Here the CDR3 reads CASSLGQPRGYTF. CDR3 bases: TGTGCCAGCAGCTTGGGGCAGCCGCGGGGCTACACCTTC.

The rearrangement joins TRBV7-3 to TRBJ1-2; no firm D call. In germline, CDR1 is SGHTA, CDR2 FQGTGA. CDR3 size: 13 residues. The V and J ends lost 2 bases and 3 bases respectively, with 7 bases between them. CDR3 nucleotides: TGTGCCAGCAGCTTAGACGGAGACTATGGCTACACCTTC. The encoded protein is CASSLDGDYGYTF.